This T cell receptor (beta chain) was sequenced for a study of T cells in women clearing cervical HPV infection. Study background: Case blood was drawn when the lesion was first found; control blood after infection became undetectable.

Germline CDR1 DFQATT, CDR2 SNEGSKA (reference sequence). The CDR3 runs 14 residues. V was clipped by 3 bases and J by 0 bases, with 9 bases between them. Sequencing used immunoSEQ multiplex PCR; TCRdb keeps in-frame clones, though not all of them. With 25,000 or so clones in the sample, the ten largest clones hold over 8%. All participants had a single incident cervical HPV16 infection, and prevalent HPV16 infections were excluded. Study-level points and caveats: Cases and controls were distinguished at AUC around 0.87 by richness and V genes. Each sample's T-cell count was unknown, possibly confounding richness.

Turning to this clone: Its specificity is unknown. The read ends 3 residues before the CDR3 terminus; that terminus is restored from the germline J gene.

The TCR was taken from a woman between 18 and 75 years old with a cervical HPV16 infection that either progressed to CIN3+ or cleared (not recorded which). Sequenced input: blood buffy coat. This chain uses TRBV20-1 with TRBJ1-5; D is perhaps TRBD1 (5 bases). The covered CDR3 bases are TGCAGTGCTAGTAGGGGCAGTAGCAATCAGCCC. Translating gives CSASRGSSNQP. The whole CDR3 sequence reads CSASRGSSNQPQHF.